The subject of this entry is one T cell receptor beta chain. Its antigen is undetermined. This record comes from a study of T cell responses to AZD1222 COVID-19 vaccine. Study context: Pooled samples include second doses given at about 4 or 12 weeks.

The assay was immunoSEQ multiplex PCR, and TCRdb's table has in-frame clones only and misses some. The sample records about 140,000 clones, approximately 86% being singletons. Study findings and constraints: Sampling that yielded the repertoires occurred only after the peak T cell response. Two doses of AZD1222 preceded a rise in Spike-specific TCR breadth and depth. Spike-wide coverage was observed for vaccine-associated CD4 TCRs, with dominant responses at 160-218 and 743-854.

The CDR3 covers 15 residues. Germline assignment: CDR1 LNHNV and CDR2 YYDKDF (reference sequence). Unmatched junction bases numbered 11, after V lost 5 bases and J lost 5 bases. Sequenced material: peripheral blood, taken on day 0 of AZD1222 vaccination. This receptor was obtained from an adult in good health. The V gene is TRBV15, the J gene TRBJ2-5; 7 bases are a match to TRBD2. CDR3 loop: CATSDTVREGETQYF. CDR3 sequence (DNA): TGTGCCACCAGCGATACAGTCAGGGAGGGGGAGACCCAGTACTTC. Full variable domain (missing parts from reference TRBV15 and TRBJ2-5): DAMVIQNPRYQVTQFGKPVTLSCSQTLNHNVMYWYQQKSSQAPKLLFHYYDKDFNNEADTPDNFQSRRPNTSFCFLDIRSPGLGDTAMYLCATSDTVREGETQYFGPGTRLLVL.